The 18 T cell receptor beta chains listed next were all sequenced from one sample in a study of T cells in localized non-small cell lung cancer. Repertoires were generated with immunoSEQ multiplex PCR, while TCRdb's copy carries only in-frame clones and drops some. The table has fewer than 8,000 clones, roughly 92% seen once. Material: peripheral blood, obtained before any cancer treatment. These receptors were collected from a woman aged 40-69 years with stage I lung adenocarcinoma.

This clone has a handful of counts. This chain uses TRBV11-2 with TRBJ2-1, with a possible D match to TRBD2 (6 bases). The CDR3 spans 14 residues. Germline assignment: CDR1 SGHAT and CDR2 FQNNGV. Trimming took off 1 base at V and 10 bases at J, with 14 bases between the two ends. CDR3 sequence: CASSLGRRGVEQFF. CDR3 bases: TGTGCCAGCAGCTTAGGACGGCGCGGGGTCGAGCAGTTCTTC.

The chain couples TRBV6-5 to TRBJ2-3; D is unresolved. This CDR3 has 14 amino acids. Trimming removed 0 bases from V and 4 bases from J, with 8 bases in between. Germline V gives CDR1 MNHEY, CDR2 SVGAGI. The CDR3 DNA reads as TGTGCCAGCAGTTACTCGATTCATTCAGATACGCAGTATTTT. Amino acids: CASSYSIHSDTQYF.

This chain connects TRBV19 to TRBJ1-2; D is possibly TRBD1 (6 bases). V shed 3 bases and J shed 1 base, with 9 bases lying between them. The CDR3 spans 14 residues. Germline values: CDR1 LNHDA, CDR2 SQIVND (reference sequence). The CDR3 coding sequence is TGTGCCAGTAGTATGGGACACAGTAACTATGGCTACACCTTC. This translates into CASSMGHSNYGYTF.

CDR3 sequence reads: CASSPLGQGAGETQYF. CDR3 bases: TGTGCCAGCTCACCTCTCGGACAGGGGGCAGGGGAGACCCAGTACTTC. J is TRBJ2-5 and V is TRBV18; 11 nucleotides agree with TRBD1. Per the germline V gene, CDR1 is KGHSH and CDR2 is LQKENI. The CDR3 extends over 16 amino acids. Trimming at V came to 3 bases and at J to 5 bases, leaving 8 bases not matched to a gene.

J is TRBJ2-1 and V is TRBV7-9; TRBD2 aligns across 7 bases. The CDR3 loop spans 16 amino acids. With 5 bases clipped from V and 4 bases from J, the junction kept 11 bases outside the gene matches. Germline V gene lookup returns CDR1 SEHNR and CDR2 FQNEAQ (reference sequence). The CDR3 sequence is CASSLQAGKKYNEQFF. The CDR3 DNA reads TGTGCCAGCAGCCTACAAGCGGGAAAAAAATACAATGAGCAGTTCTTC.

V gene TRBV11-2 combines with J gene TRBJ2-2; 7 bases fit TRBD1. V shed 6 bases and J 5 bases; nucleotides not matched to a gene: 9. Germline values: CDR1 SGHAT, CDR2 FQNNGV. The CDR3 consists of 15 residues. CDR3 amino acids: CASSSDRVFTGELFF. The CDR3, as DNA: TGTGCCAGCAGTTCCGACAGGGTGTTTACCGGGGAGCTGTTTTTT.

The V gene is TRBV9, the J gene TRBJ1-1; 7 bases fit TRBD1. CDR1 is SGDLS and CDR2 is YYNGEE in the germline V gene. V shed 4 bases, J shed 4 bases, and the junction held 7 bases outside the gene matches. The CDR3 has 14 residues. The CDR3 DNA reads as TGTGCCAGCAGCCCGCAGACAGGGCGCACTGAAGCTTTCTTT. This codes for CASSPQTGRTEAFF.

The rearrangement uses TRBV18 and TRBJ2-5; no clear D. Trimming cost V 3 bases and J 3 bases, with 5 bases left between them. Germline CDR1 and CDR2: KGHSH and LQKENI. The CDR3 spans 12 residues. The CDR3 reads CASSPEEETQYF. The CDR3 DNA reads TGTGCCAGCTCACCGGAAGAAGAGACCCAGTACTTC. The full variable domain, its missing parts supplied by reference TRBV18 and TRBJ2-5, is NAGVMQNPRHLVRRRGQEARLRCSPMKGHSHVYWYRQLPEEGLKFMVYLQKENIIDESGMPKERFSAEFPKEGPSILRIQQVVRGDSAAYFCASSPEEETQYFGPGTRLLVL.

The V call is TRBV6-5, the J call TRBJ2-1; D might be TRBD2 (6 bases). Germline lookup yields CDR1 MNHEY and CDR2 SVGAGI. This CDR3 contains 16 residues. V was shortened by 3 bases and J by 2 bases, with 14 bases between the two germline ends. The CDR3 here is CASSYDGGKTYNEQFF. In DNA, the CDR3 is TGTGCCAGCAGTTATGATGGGGGGAAGACCTACAATGAGCAGTTCTTC.

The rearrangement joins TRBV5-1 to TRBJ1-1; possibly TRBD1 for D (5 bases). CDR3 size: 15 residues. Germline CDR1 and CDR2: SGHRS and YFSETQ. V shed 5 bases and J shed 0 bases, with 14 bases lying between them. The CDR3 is CASSRGSPMNTEAFF. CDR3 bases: TGCGCCAGCAGTAGGGGCAGCCCAATGAACACTGAAGCTTTCTTT.

CDR3 sequence: CASGLAFPGALSGNTIYF. The CDR3 nucleotides read TGTGCTAGTGGTTTGGCCTTCCCAGGGGCTCTCTCTGGAAACACCATATATTTT. The gene calls are TRBV12-5 and TRBJ1-3; maybe TRBD1 (6 bases). CDR1 is LGHNT, CDR2 FRNRAP, per germline. This CDR3 is 18 amino acids long. Trimming pared 1 base from V and 0 bases from J, leaving 16 bases between.

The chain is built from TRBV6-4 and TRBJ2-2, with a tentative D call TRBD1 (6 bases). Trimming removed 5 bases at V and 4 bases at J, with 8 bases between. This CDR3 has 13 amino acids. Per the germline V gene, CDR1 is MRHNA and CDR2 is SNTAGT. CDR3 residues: CASSTGFTGELFF. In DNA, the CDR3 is TGTGCCAGCAGTACAGGGTTCACCGGGGAGCTGTTTTTT.

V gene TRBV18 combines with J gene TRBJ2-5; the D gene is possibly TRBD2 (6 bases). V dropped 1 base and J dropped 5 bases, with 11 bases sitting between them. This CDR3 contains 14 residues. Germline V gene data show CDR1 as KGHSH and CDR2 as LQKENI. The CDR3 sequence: CASSPLGLGETQYF. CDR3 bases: TGTGCCAGCTCACCACTGGGACTTGGGGAGACCCAGTACTTC.

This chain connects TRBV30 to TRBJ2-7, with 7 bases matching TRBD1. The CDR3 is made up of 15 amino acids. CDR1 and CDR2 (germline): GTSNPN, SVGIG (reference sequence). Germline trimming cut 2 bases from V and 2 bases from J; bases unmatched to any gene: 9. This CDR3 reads CAWSQGWQGAYEQYF. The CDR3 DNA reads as TGTGCCTGGAGTCAAGGGTGGCAGGGGGCCTACGAGCAGTACTTC. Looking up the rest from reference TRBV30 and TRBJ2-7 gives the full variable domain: SQTIHQWPATLVQPVGSPLSLECTVEGTSNPNLYWYRQAAGRGLQLLFYSVGIGQISSEVPQNLSASRPQDRQFILSSKKLLLSDSGFYLCAWSQGWQGAYEQYFGPGTRLTVT.

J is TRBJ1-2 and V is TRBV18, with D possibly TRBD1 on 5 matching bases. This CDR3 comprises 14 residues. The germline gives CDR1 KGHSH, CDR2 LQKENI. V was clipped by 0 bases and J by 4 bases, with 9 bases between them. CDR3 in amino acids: CASSPPGGFYGYTF. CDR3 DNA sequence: TGTGCCAGCTCACCACCGGGGGGATTCTATGGCTACACCTTC.

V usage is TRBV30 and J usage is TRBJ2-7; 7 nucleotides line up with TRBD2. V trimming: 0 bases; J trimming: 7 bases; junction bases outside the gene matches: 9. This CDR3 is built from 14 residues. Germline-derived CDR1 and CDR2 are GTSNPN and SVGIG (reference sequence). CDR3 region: CAWSVPGGRREQYF. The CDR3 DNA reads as TGTGCCTGGAGTGTCCCGGGGGGAAGGCGAGAGCAGTACTTC.

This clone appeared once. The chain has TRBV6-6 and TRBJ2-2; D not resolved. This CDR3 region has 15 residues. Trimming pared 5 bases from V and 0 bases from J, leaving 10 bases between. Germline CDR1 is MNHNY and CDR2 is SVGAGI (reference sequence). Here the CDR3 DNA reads TGTGCCAGCAGTCAGATGGGATCGAACACCGGGGAGCTGTTTTTT. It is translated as CASSQMGSNTGELFF.

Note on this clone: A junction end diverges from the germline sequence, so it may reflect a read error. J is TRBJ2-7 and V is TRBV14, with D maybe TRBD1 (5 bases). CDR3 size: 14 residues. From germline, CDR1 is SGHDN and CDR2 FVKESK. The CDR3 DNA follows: TGTGCCAGCAGCCAATCCTCTAACTCAGTCCAGGGCCACTTC. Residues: CASSQSSNSVQGHF.